One sample yielded the 7 T cell receptor beta chains listed below, sequenced in a study of identical twins. Using its own MiXCR run on the 5' RACE reads, TCRdb lists one record per CDR3 protein. The top ten clones hold 7.2% of a sample with a few hundred thousand distinct CDR3 sequences, about 12% of them seen once. These sequences were also reported in another study, on yellow fever vaccine responses in identical twins.

Sequencing was performed on CD8+ T cells sorted from blood. These receptors were taken from a woman between 18 and 29 years old in good health.

This clonotype was recorded a few times. This chain uses TRBV12-5 with TRBJ2-2, with D perhaps given as TRBD1 or TRBD2 (6 bases each). Per the germline V gene, CDR1 is LGHNT and CDR2 is FRNRAP. V was shortened by 0 bases and J by 4 bases, with 9 bases between the two germline ends. The CDR3 runs 15 residues. In nucleotides, the CDR3 is TGTGCTAGTGGTTTGGTACGGGGGCGCACCGGGGAGCTGTTTTTT. Its translation: CASGLVRGRTGELFF.

The chain employs TRBV27 and TRBJ2-3; D gene uncertain. With 4 bases removed from V and 2 bases from J, the gap between germline ends came to 16 bases. The germline V gene encodes CDR1 MNHEY and CDR2 SMNVEV (reference sequence). The CDR3 length is 16 residues. The CDR3 DNA follows: TGTGCCAGCAGTTCGGACCCGCGGTCGTCCACAGATACGCAGTATTTT. The encoded protein is CASSSDPRSSTDTQYF.

This chain links TRBV27 with TRBJ1-5; D remains ambiguous. The germline V and J ends were trimmed by 2 bases and 3 bases, with 5 bases remaining between them. The CDR3 length is 13 residues. Germline V gives CDR1 MNHEY, CDR2 SMNVEV (reference sequence). The CDR3 region is CASSLRANQPQHF. CDR3 nucleotides: TGTGCCAGCAGTTTACGGGCCAATCAGCCCCAGCATTTT.

V gene TRBV12-3 or TRBV12-4 combines with J gene TRBJ2-3, with 9 positions matching TRBD1. V shed 5 bases, J shed 4 bases, and the junction held 10 bases outside the gene matches. The CDR3 totals 16 residues. The CDR3 here is CASSTGQGLQSDTQYF. The CDR3 DNA reads TGTGCCAGCAGTACTGGACAGGGGCTTCAATCAGATACGCAGTATTTT.

This clonotype was seen only a few times. The chain carries TRBV12-3 or TRBV12-4 and TRBJ2-7; the D is unclear. The length of the CDR3 is 13 residues. V gave up 4 bases and J gave up 3 bases, with 10 bases separating them. In nucleotides, the CDR3 is TGTGCCAGCAGTTGGGCCTCCGTCTACGAGCAGTACTTC. It encodes CASSWASVYEQYF.

This clonotype was counted a few times. The J gene is TRBJ2-2, the V gene TRBV5-8, with D tentatively TRBD2 (5 bases). There are 17 residues in the CDR3. Trimming cost V 0 bases and J 5 bases, with 17 bases left between them. Germline V lookup: CDR1 SGHTS, CDR2 YDEGEE. The chain's CDR3 is CASSLGISLPGTGELFF. For the CDR3, the DNA is TGTGCCAGCAGCTTGGGAATAAGCCTCCCGGGGACCGGGGAGCTGTTTTTT. Drawing the rest from reference TRBV5-8 and TRBJ2-2, the complete variable domain is EAGVTQSPTHLIKTRGQQATLRCSPISGHTSVYWYQQALGLGLQFLLWYDEGEERNRGNFPPRFSGRQFPNYSSELNVNALELEDSALYLCASSLGISLPGTGELFFGEGSRLTVL.

This chain connects TRBV28 to TRBJ2-1; no clear D gene. The CDR3 consists of 16 residues. Per the germline V gene, CDR1 is MDHEN and CDR2 is SYDVKM. V dropped 4 bases and J dropped 0 bases, with 13 bases sitting between them. CDR3 bases: TGTGCCAGCAGTTCCCCCCCATCGAGCTCCTACAATGAGCAGTTCTTC. As protein: CASSSPPSSSYNEQFF.